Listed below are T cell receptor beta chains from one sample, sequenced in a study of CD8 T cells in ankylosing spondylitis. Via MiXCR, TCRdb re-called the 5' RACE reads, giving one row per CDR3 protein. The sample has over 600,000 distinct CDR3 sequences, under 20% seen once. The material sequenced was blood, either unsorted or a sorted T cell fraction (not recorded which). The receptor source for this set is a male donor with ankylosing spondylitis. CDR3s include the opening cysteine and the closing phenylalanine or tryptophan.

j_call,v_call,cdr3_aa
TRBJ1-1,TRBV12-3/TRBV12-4,CASSPDLAIPEAFF
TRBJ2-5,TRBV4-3,CASSQGDTEETQYF
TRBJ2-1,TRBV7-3,CASSSNRGDYNEQFF
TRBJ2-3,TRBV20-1,CSASRTVSTDTQYF
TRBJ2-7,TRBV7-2,CASSPGAISYEQYF
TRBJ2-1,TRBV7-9,CASSSPGQGVHNEQFF
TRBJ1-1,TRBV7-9,CASSPRLPMNTEAFF
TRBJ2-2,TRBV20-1,CSAGASGHTGELFF
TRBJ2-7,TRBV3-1,CASSPTGQTYEQYF
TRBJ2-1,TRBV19,CASRLVGGNNEQFF
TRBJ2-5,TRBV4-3,CASSPSPYRSLYQETQYF
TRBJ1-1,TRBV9,CASSVGPGTAMGEAFF
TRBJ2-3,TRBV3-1,CASSQGKENTQYF
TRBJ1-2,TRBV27,CASSLLSGSPGYTF
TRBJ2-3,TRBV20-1,CSASQSWDTQYF
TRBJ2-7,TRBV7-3,CASSSPRTVYSYEQYF
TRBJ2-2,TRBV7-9,CASSSRDANTGELFF
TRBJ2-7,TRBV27,CASRKSGTLHYEQYF
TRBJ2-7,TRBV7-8,CASSSLPGQEWEQYF
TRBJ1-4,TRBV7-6,CASSLFQGEREKLFF
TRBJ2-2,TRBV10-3,CAISGGREEGTGELFF
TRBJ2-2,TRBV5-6,CASSLEIAGGPSLNTGELFF
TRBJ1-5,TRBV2,CASSEGWTGSNQPQHF
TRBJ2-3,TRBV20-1,CSASSFRTDTQYF
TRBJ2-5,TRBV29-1,CSVDPGGAETQYF
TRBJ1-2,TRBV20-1,CSARGPGQGDRGYTF
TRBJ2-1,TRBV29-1,CSVPIAGGYNEQFF
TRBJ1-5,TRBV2,CASSEGQGMQPQHF
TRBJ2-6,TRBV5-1,CASSSDTGANVLTF
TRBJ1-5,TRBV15,CATSSGTGWGQPQHF
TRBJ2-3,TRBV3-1,CARSRLAGGFDTQYF
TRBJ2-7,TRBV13,CASSLAEEAEQYF
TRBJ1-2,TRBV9,CASSVSGFNYGYTF
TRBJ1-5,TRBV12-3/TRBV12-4,CASSLGFNRGLLRSQHF
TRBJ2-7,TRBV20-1,CSAKPDSTYEQYF
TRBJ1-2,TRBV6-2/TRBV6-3,CASSYVPGWANYGYTF
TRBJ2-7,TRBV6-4,CASCGGLYYEQYF
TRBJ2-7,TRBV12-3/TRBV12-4,CASSLRGRGLHEQYF
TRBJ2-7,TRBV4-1,CASSASVESAYEQYF
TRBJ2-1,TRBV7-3,CASSLRPSGGQGDEQFF
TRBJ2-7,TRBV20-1,CSARSLAETRAYEQYF
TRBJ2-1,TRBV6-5,CASSYSWTSGYNEQFF
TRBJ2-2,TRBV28,CATWGRNTGELFF
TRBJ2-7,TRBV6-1,CASSGGALSPLYEQYF
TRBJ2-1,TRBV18,CASSPPQTLYNEQFF
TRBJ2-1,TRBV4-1,CASSLRGLDEQFF
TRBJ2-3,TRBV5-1,CASSPDWSGGAPDTQYF
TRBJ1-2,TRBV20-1,CSARGNTYGYTF